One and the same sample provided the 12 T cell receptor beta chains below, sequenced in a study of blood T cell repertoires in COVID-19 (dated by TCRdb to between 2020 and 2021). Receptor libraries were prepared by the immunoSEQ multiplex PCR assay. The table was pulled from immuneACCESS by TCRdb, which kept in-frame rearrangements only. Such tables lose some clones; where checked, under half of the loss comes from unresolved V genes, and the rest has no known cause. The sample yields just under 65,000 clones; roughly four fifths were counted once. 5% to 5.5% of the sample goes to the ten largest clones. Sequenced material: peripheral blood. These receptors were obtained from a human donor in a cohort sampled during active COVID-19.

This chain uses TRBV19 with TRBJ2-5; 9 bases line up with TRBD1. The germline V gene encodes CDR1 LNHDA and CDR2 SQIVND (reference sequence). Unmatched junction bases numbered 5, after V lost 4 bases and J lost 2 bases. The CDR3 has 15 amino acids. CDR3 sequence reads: CASSKTGGRQETQYF. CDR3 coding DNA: TGTGCCAGTAGTAAAACAGGGGGCCGGCAAGAGACCCAGTACTTC. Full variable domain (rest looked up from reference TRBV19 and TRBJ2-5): DGGITQSPKYLFRKEGQNVTLSCEQNLNHDAMYWYRQDPGQGLRLIYYSQIVNDFQKGDIAEGYSVSREKKESFPLTVTSAQKNPTAFYLCASSKTGGRQETQYFGPGTRLLVL.

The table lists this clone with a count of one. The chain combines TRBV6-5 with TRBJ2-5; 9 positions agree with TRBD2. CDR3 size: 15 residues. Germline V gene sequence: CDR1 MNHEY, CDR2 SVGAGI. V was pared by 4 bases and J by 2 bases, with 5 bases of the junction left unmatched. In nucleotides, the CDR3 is TGTGCCAGCAGTTTGGGCGGGGGGGTTCAAGAGACCCAGTACTTC. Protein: CASSLGGGVQETQYF.

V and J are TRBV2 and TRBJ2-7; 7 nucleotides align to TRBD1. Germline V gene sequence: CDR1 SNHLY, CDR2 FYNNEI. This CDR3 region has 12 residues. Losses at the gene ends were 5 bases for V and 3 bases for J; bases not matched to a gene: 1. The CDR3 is CASSRDSYEQYF. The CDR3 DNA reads TGTGCCAGCAGTAGGGACAGCTACGAGCAGTACTTC.

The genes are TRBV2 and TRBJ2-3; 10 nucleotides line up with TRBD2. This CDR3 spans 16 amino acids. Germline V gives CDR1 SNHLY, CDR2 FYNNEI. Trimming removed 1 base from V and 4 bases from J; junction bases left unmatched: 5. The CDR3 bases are TGTGCCAGCAGTGAAGGGGTAGCGGGGGGATCAGATACGCAGTATTTT. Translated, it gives CASSEGVAGGSDTQYF.

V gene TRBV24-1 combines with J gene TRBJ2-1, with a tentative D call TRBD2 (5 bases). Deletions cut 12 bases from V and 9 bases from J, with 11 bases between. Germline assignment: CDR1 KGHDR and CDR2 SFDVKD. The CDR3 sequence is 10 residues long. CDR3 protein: CALSGSEQFF. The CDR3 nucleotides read TGTGCCTTAAGCGGAAGTGAGCAGTTCTTC.

Here the CDR3 DNA reads TGCGCCAGCAGCCCGGACAGACTAGCGGGGGGGCTTAATACGCAGTATTTT. This codes for CASSPDRLAGGLNTQYF. The chain uses TRBV4-3 and TRBJ2-3, with TRBD2 identical over 14 bases. J was trimmed by 7 bases and V by 4 bases; bases with no gene match: 10. CDR1 LGHNA and CDR2 YSLEER come from the germline V gene. This CDR3 has 17 amino acids.

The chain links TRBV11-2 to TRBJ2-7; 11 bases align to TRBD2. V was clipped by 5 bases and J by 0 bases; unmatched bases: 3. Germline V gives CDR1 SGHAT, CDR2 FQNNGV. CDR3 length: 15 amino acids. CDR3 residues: CASSPSGGSSYEQYF. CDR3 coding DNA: TGTGCCAGCAGCCCTAGCGGGGGGAGCTCCTACGAGCAGTACTTC. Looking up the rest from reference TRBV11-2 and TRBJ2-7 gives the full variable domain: EAGVAQSPRYKIIEKRQSVAFWCNPISGHATLYWYQQILGQGPKLLIQFQNNGVVDDSQLPKDRFSAERLKGVDSTLKIQPAKLEDSAVYLCASSPSGGSSYEQYFGPGTRLTVT.

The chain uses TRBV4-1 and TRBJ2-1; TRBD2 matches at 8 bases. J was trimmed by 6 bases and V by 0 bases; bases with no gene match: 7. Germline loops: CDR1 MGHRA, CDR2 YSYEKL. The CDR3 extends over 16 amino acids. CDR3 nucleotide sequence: TGCGCCAGCAGCCAAGAGGGGACTAGAGGGAGCAATGAGCAGTTCTTC. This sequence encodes CASSQEGTRGSNEQFF.

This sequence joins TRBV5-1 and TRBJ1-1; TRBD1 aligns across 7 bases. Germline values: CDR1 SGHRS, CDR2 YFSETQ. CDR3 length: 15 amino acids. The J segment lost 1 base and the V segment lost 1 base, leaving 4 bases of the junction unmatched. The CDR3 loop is CASSLIQGQNTEAFF. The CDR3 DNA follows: TGCGCCAGCAGCTTGATACAGGGGCAGAACACTGAAGCTTTCTTT.

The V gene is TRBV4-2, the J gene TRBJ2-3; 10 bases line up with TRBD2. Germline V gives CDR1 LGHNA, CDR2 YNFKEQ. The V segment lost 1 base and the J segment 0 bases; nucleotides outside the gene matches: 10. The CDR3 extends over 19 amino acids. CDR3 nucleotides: TGTGCCAGCAGCCAAGTCCCAGGACTAGCGGAAACTAGCACAGATACGCAGTATTTT. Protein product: CASSQVPGLAETSTDTQYF.

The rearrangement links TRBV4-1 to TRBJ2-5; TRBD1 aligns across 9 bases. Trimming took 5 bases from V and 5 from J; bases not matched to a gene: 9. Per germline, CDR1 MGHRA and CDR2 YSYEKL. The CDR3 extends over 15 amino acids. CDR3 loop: CASSSGTGLGETQYF. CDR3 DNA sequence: TGCGCCAGCAGCTCCGGGACAGGGTTGGGTGAGACCCAGTACTTC.

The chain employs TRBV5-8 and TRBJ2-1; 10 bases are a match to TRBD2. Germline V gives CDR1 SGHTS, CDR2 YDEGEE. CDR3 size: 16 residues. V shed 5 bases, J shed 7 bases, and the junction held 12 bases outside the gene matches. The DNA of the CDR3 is TGTGCCAGCAGTTCCCCGGGACTAGCGATGTCAAATGAGCAGTTCTTC. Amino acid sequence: CASSSPGLAMSNEQFF.